The 31 T cell receptor beta chains reported below all come from one sample, sequenced in a study of T cells in Graves' hyperthyroidism and ophthalmopathy. Regions amplified from RNA transcripts were the TCR beta CDR3 regions. A first-round RT-PCR of the TCR CDR3 used the HTBI primer set. Each CDR3 protein is one row after TCRdb ran MiXCR on the multiplex PCR reads. The table lists 550,000 to 600,000 distinct CDR3 sequences, approximately 15% of them singletons. Sequenced material: blood. These receptors were taken from a woman between 18 and 29 years old with Graves' ophthalmopathy.

The chain links TRBV7-9 to TRBJ2-3; 10 bases line up with TRBD2. Looked up from germline, CDR1 is SEHNR and CDR2 is FQNEAQ (reference sequence). The CDR3 length is 17 residues. V dropped 2 bases and J dropped 6; count of bases not matched to a gene: 11. The CDR3 is CASSLRSGRAGVDTQYF. The CDR3 nucleotides read TGTGCCAGCAGCTTACGGAGCGGGAGGGCCGGGGTGGATACGCAGTATTTT.

The chain has TRBV7-9 and TRBJ2-4, with D possibly matching TRBD1 (6 bases). The germline V and J ends were trimmed by 0 bases and 1 base, with 13 bases remaining between them. CDR3 length: 17 amino acids. The germline V gene has CDR1 SEHNR and CDR2 FQNEAQ (reference sequence). The CDR3 region is CASSLAQGLLAKNIQYF. For the CDR3, the DNA is TGTGCCAGCAGCTTAGCTCAGGGGCTTTTGGCCAAAAACATTCAGTACTTC.

This clonotype was observed a few times. The chain links TRBV15 to TRBJ1-1, with D maybe TRBD1 (6 bases). Germline V lookup: CDR1 LNHNV, CDR2 YYDKDF (reference sequence). The CDR3 has 15 residues. Trimming stripped 1 base from V and 0 bases from J, with 9 bases between. The CDR3 spells CATSRGWTVNTEAFF. As DNA, the CDR3 is TGTGCCACCAGCAGAGGATGGACAGTGAACACTGAAGCTTTCTTT.

In this sample, this clonotype turned up many times. V and J are TRBV28 and TRBJ1-1; the match to TRBD1 covers 7 bases. Losses at the gene ends were 7 bases for V and 0 bases for J; bases not matched to a gene: 11. The CDR3 is 16 residues long. Germline CDR1 MDHEN, CDR2 SYDVKM. The CDR3 loop is CASTFWTGFMNTEAFF. The CDR3 DNA reads as TGTGCCAGCACGTTTTGGACAGGTTTCATGAACACTGAAGCTTTCTTT.

Many counts were recorded for this clonotype. The CDR3 protein is CASSPGQGIGVQFF. CDR3 DNA: TGTGCCAGCAGTCCGGGACAGGGAATCGGGGTGCAGTTCTTC. The rearrangement joins TRBV28 to TRBJ2-1; 9 bases agree with TRBD1. After removal of 5 bases from V and 12 bases from J, the junction contained 11 bases not matched to a gene. The CDR3 covers 14 residues. CDR1 is MDHEN and CDR2 is SYDVKM in the germline V gene.

Points on this clonotype: A clone one base away is much larger, so this may be a read error. V is TRBV13 and J is TRBJ2-3; no reliable D call. CDR3 length equals 13 residues. The ends were cut back, 7 bases at V and 7 bases at J, with 15 bases in the middle. CDR1 and CDR2 from the germline V gene are PRHDT and FYEKMQ (reference sequence). CDR3 region: CASTLYVSNTQYF. CDR3 nucleotides: TGTGCCAGCACCCTCTATGTTTCAAATACGCAGTATTTT.

This clonotype appeared a few times. V is TRBV28 and J is TRBJ1-5; D is possibly TRBD1 (6 bases). Per germline, CDR1 MDHEN and CDR2 SYDVKM. There are 16 residues in the CDR3. The V end lost 5 bases, the J end lost 2 bases, and 16 bases lay between the germline ends. CDR3 residues: CASSPHGGARNQPQHF. CDR3 nucleotides: TGTGCCAGCAGTCCCCATGGGGGGGCTCGCAATCAGCCCCAGCATTTT.

This clonotype came up many times. This rearrangement joins TRBV4-3 to TRBJ2-3; D is uncertain. The CDR3 has 16 amino acids. Germline-derived CDR1 and CDR2 are LGHNA and YSLEER. The V gene lost 1 base and the J gene lost 2 bases, with 13 bases spanning the gap. The CDR3 DNA follows: TGCGCCAGCAGCCAAGGGACGGCTATGTCCACAGATACGCAGTATTTT. Translation: CASSQGTAMSTDTQYF.

This clonotype was seen just once. A much larger clonotype is one base distant, so this may be a read error. The chain has TRBV20-1 and TRBJ2-7, with 7 bases that match TRBD2. Trimming cost V 6 bases and J 7 bases; bases outside gene matches: 12. The CDR3 totals 13 residues. Germline V CDR1 and CDR2: DFQATT, SNEGSKA (reference sequence). The DNA of the CDR3 is TGCAGTGCCATCAAAGGAGCGGGAAGTGAGCAGTACTTC. This translates into CSAIKGAGSEQYF.

This clonotype was observed a handful of times. CDR3 sequence: CATSSKGSGTQYF. The CDR3 nucleotides read TGTGCCACCAGTTCAAAGGGGTCTGGGACCCAGTACTTC. This chain links TRBV24-1 with TRBJ2-5, with D maybe TRBD1 (5 bases). V was clipped by 6 bases and J by 7 bases, with 14 bases between them. Germline values: CDR1 KGHDR, CDR2 SFDVKD. There are 13 residues in the CDR3.

CDR3 loop: CASSPRGQGVSGNTIYF. In DNA, the CDR3 is TGTGCCAGCTCACCACGGGGACAGGGAGTTTCTGGAAACACCATATATTTT. The chain links TRBV18 to TRBJ1-3; TRBD1 agrees at 9 bases. Germline assignment: CDR1 KGHSH and CDR2 LQKENI. The CDR3 totals 17 residues. The junction had 5 bases not matched to a gene; V was cut back by 1 base and J by 1 base.

The J gene is TRBJ1-4, the V gene TRBV18; D is perhaps TRBD1 (6 bases). This CDR3 is built from 15 residues. Germline loops: CDR1 KGHSH, CDR2 LQKENI. Trimming shortened V by 0 bases and J by 6 bases, and 11 bases separated the two germline ends. The CDR3 DNA follows: TGTGCCAGCTCACCACCGCGGGGGGCGGATGAAAAACTGTTTTTT. It specifies CASSPPRGADEKLFF.

The genes are TRBV4-2 and TRBJ2-1, with TRBD2 identical over 8 bases. V lost 3 bases to trimming and J lost 9 bases; unmatched junction nucleotides: 13. This CDR3 is built from 16 residues. The germline V gene encodes CDR1 LGHNA and CDR2 YNFKEQ. For the CDR3, the DNA is TGTGCCAGCAGCCATCTTACGGGACTAGAAGGGTGTGAGCAGTTCTTC. The encoded protein is CASSHLTGLEGCEQFF.

This clonotype has a count of ten or more. This chain links TRBV28 with TRBJ2-3; 7 nucleotides align to TRBD2. The ends lost 6 bases at V and 0 bases at J; junction bases unmatched: 12. The CDR3 loop spans 17 amino acids. Germline CDR1 reads MDHEN; CDR2 reads SYDVKM. Written as DNA, the CDR3 is TGTGCCAGCAGGGGGGGGGGGGGACCATCTAGCACAGATACGCAGTATTTT. This codes for CASRGGGGPSSTDTQYF.

This clonotype has a count of ten or more. V is TRBV3-1 and J is TRBJ2-7; D gene ambiguous. This CDR3 contains 13 residues. V lost 4 bases and J lost 3, with 10 bases in between. Per the germline V gene, CDR1 is LGHDT and CDR2 is YNNKEL (reference sequence). The CDR3: CASSPQLGYEQYF. CDR3 nucleotide sequence: TGTGCCAGCAGCCCCCAATTGGGCTACGAGCAGTACTTC.

This clonotype showed up many times. This chain links TRBV20-1 with TRBJ1-2; D is possibly TRBD1 (6 bases). Trimming pared 5 bases from V and 7 bases from J, leaving 17 bases between. Germline loops: CDR1 DFQATT, CDR2 SNEGSKA (reference sequence). This CDR3 is built from 13 residues. The CDR3 here is CSAYRAQWGGYTF. The CDR3 nucleotides are TGCAGTGCTTACAGGGCCCAGTGGGGTGGCTACACCTTC.

The gene calls are TRBV5-1 and TRBJ2-1; D may be TRBD2 (5 bases). From germline, CDR1 is SGHRS and CDR2 YFSETQ. The CDR3 totals 17 residues. Trimming removed 5 bases at V and 8 bases at J, with 26 bases between. The CDR3, as DNA: TGCGCCAGCAGTTACCGCTGGGCGGGTATATTGATCGATGAGCAGTTCTTC. It codes for CASSYRWAGILIDEQFF.

In this sample, this clonotype turned up many times. The chain couples TRBV7-8 to TRBJ1-2; D not certain. The CDR3 is 17 residues long. The germline V and J ends were trimmed by 5 bases and 0 bases, with 19 bases remaining between them. Germline CDR1 reads SGHVS; CDR2 reads FQNEAQ. CDR3 amino acids: CASSPGPREGTNYGYTF. CDR3 nucleotides: TGTGCCAGCAGCCCAGGTCCAAGGGAAGGGACTAACTATGGCTACACCTTC.

J is TRBJ1-6 and V is TRBV20-1; D is ambiguous. CDR3 size: 14 residues. The V end was cut by 0 bases, the J end by 3 bases, with 6 bases between. Germline lookup yields CDR1 DFQATT and CDR2 SNEGSKA (reference sequence). The CDR3 DNA is TGCAGTGCTAGAGATCCGGGCTATAATTCACCCCTCCACTTT. Its protein product is CSARDPGYNSPLHF.

In this sample, this clonotype turned up many times. The chain uses TRBV7-9 and TRBJ1-5, with D uncertain. Germline CDR1 SEHNR, CDR2 FQNEAQ (reference sequence). Trimming stripped 1 base from V and 7 bases from J, with 17 bases between. This CDR3 comprises 16 residues. The CDR3: CASSLGPHKDVQPQHF. The CDR3 nucleotides read TGTGCCAGCAGCTTAGGGCCTCACAAGGACGTCCAGCCCCAGCATTTT.

Remarks on this clonotype: Just one base apart from a much larger clone, this may be a read error. V usage is TRBV10-3 and J usage is TRBJ2-3; 9 bases line up with TRBD2. Germline assignment: CDR1 ENHRY and CDR2 SYGVKD. The CDR3 runs to 16 residues. The CDR3 nucleotides are TGTGTCATCAGCATAGCGGGAGAGTCCGGCACAGATACGCAGTATTTT. It is translated as CVISIAGESGTDTQYF.

This clonotype came up many times. An end of the junction does not agree with germline; a read error may underlie this. The rearrangement uses TRBV20-1 and TRBJ2-7; D is possibly TRBD1 (6 bases). This CDR3 is built from 13 residues. Looked up from germline, CDR1 is DFQATT and CDR2 is SNEGSKA (reference sequence). The CDR3 is CSATRQVTYEQYF. For the CDR3, the DNA is TGCAGTGCTACTCGACAGGTAACCTACGAGCAGTACTTT.

This clonotype was picked up many times. The chain recombines TRBV20-1 with TRBJ1-1; 10 bases fit TRBD1. Losses at the gene ends were 0 bases for V and 3 bases for J; bases not matched to a gene: 10. Germline loops: CDR1 DFQATT, CDR2 SNEGSKA (reference sequence). The CDR3 is 17 amino acids. DNA of the CDR3: TGCAGTGCTAGAGATCCTAGGACAGGGGGTAGGGACACTGAAGCTTTCTTT. Its translation: CSARDPRTGGRDTEAFF.

This clonotype was seen many times. The V gene is TRBV3-1, the J gene TRBJ2-3; D might be TRBD1 (5 bases). Germline V lookup: CDR1 LGHDT, CDR2 YNNKEL (reference sequence). The ends were cut back, 1 base at V and 3 bases at J, with 8 bases in the middle. The CDR3 length is 14 residues. The CDR3 nucleotides read TGTGCCAGCAGCCAAGGGGGCGGAACAGATACGCAGTATTTT. It encodes CASSQGGGTDTQYF.

This clonotype was detected ten times or more. The chain uses TRBV15 and TRBJ1-4, with unresolved D. V lost 4 bases and J lost 6, with 9 bases in between. The CDR3 runs 13 residues. CDR1 LNHNV and CDR2 YYDKDF come from the germline V gene (reference sequence). CDR3 sequence: CATSTRTYEKLFF. CDR3 coding DNA: TGTGCCACCAGCACGAGGACCTATGAAAAACTGTTTTTT.

This clonotype was counted ten times or more. The chain joins TRBV2 to TRBJ2-3; D is unresolved. The CDR3 runs 14 residues. The V gene lost 2 bases and the J gene lost 3 bases, with 9 bases spanning the gap. Per the germline V gene, CDR1 is SNHLY and CDR2 is FYNNEI. This CDR3 reads CASSEWVVTDTQYF. The DNA of the CDR3 is TGTGCCAGCAGTGAATGGGTTGTAACAGATACGCAGTATTTT.

The chain couples TRBV25-1 to TRBJ2-7; tentative D call: TRBD2 (5 bases). The CDR3 contains 15 residues. Trimming pared 2 bases from V and 4 bases from J, leaving 15 bases between. CDR1 MGHDK and CDR2 SYGVNS come from the germline V gene. The CDR3 region has the DNA TGTGCCAGCAGTGAAAAGTATCGTGAGGGTTACGAGCAGTACTTC. Protein: CASSEKYREGYEQYF.

This clonotype was recorded many times. The rearrangement uses TRBV7-9 and TRBJ1-1; 11 positions match TRBD1. After removal of 4 bases from V and 4 bases from J, the junction contained 2 bases not matched to a gene. Per the germline V gene, CDR1 is SEHNR and CDR2 is FQNEAQ (reference sequence). The CDR3 runs 14 residues. In DNA form, the CDR3 reads TGTGCCAGCAGCTCGGGACAGGGGGTCACTGAAGCTTTCTTT. Encoded protein: CASSSGQGVTEAFF. Based on the CDR3 plus reference TRBV7-9 and TRBJ1-1, the full variable domain is DTGVSQNPRHKITKRGQNVTFRCDPISEHNRLYWYRQTLGQGPEFLTYFQNEAQLEKSRLLSDRFSAERPKGSFSTLEIQRTEQGDSAMYLCASSSGQGVTEAFFGQGTRLTVV.

Only a few counts were recorded for this clonotype. The genes are TRBV7-9 and TRBJ1-1; 8 nucleotides line up with TRBD1. Germline-derived CDR1 and CDR2 are SEHNR and FQNEAQ (reference sequence). The CDR3 sequence is 17 residues long. V lost 3 bases, J lost 1 base, and 10 bases stayed unmatched. The CDR3 bases are TGTGCCAGCAGCTTGACAGGGGTCGAAGGTGGGAACACTGAAGCTTTCTTT. This codes for CASSLTGVEGGNTEAFF.

The rearrangement joins TRBV12-3 or TRBV12-4 to TRBJ2-2; 7 nucleotides match TRBD2. The CDR3 loop spans 15 amino acids. V trimming: 6 bases; J trimming: 3 bases; junction bases outside the gene matches: 7. The CDR3 protein is CASRYQRDHTGELFF. CDR3 coding DNA: TGTGCCAGCAGGTATCAGCGGGACCACACCGGGGAGCTGTTTTTT.

This clonotype occurred many times. The chain has TRBV12-3 or TRBV12-4 and TRBJ2-3, with D possibly being TRBD1 or TRBD2 (7 bases each). Trimming took off 5 bases at V and 6 bases at J, with 24 bases between the two ends. CDR3 length: 17 amino acids. The CDR3 loop is CASSRWGGTESSDTQYF. The CDR3 DNA reads as TGTGCCAGCAGTCGTTGGGGAGGGACAGAGAGTTCCGATACGCAGTATTTT.